The next 27 T cell receptor beta chains were all read from a single sample in a study of CD8+ T cells in alopecia areata. Treatment reported: oral pan-JAK inhibitor, 5-10 mg twice daily. cDNA prepared by RNA extraction and subsequent reverse transcription served as the template for sequencing. Generated by immunoSEQ multiplex PCR, the TCRdb table keeps only in-frame clones and is missing some. The table lists around 200,000 clones, roughly three fifths of them singletons, with over 10% in the top ten. The specimen comprised CD8+ T cells sorted from blood, sampled at week 24, from a patient treated with tofacitinib. The source of these receptors is a human donor with alopecia areata.

The table lists this clone with a count of one. The rearrangement links TRBV5-1 to TRBJ2-1; TRBD2 might be the D (6 bases). The CDR3 sequence is 12 residues long. Germline lookup yields CDR1 SGHRS and CDR2 YFSETQ. The V end was cut by 3 bases, the J end by 8 bases, with 9 bases between. CDR3: CASSWRADEQFF. The CDR3 DNA sequence: TGCGCCAGCAGCTGGAGGGCCGATGAGCAGTTCTTC.

This chain connects TRBV5-6 to TRBJ2-3; possibly TRBD1 for D (5 bases). With 6 bases removed from V and 0 bases from J, the gap between germline ends came to 14 bases. The CDR3 runs to 15 residues. Germline CDR1 and CDR2: SGHDT and YYEEEE. The CDR3 sequence: CASMQGDTSTDTQYF. The CDR3 nucleotides read TGTGCCAGCATGCAGGGCGATACTAGCACAGATACGCAGTATTTT.

This sequence joins TRBV28 and TRBJ2-7, with D hard to call. From germline, CDR1 is MDHEN and CDR2 SYDVKM. This CDR3 spans 11 amino acids. V shed 3 bases and J shed 6 bases, with 6 bases lying between them. The CDR3 here is CASSFGSEQYF. In DNA, the CDR3 is TGTGCCAGCAGTTTTGGGTCCGAGCAGTACTTC.

The rearrangement uses TRBV7-2 and TRBJ1-1; 8 bases match TRBD1. The CDR3 sequence is 15 residues long. CDR1 is SGHTA and CDR2 is FQGNSA in the germline V gene. V shed 5 bases, J shed 3 bases, and the junction held 8 bases outside the gene matches. Here the CDR3 reads CASSLSGGLHTEAFF. The CDR3, as DNA: TGTGCCAGCAGCCTTTCAGGGGGCTTACACACTGAAGCTTTCTTT.

The rearrangement joins TRBV5-4 to TRBJ2-7; the D call may be TRBD1 or TRBD2 (5 bases each). Germline CDR1 is SGHNT and CDR2 is YYREEE (reference sequence). The CDR3 sequence is 14 residues long. Trimming cost V 2 bases and J 0 bases, with 9 bases left between them. Written as DNA, the CDR3 is TGTGCCAGCAGCTTTGGGACCGTCTCCTACGAGCAGTACTTC. This sequence encodes CASSFGTVSYEQYF. Full variable domain (remainder filled in from reference TRBV5-4 and TRBJ2-7): ETGVTQSPTHLIKTRGQQVTLRCSSQSGHNTVSWYQQALGQGPQFIFQYYREEENGRGNFPPRFSGLQFPNYSSELNVNALELDDSALYLCASSFGTVSYEQYFGPGTRLTVT.

The chain has TRBV4-1 and TRBJ2-7; 7 bases are shared with TRBD1. The junction had 13 bases not matched to a gene; V was cut back by 6 bases and J by 5 bases. The CDR3 sequence is 15 residues long. Germline CDR1 reads MGHRA; CDR2 reads YSYEKL. This CDR3 is CASSLKTGVHDEQYF. CDR3 in DNA: TGCGCCAGCAGTCTCAAAACAGGGGTCCACGACGAGCAGTACTTC.

This chain links TRBV7-2 with TRBJ2-1; no firm D call. CDR3 length equals 12 residues. The germline V and J ends were trimmed by 1 base and 6 bases, with 4 bases remaining between them. The V gene's germline CDR1 is SGHTA and CDR2 FQGNSA. The CDR3 spells CASSLGLNEQFF. In DNA, the CDR3 is TGTGCCAGCAGCTTAGGTCTCAATGAGCAGTTCTTC.

This chain joins TRBV28 and TRBJ1-2; 9 bases agree with TRBD1. V was pared by 7 bases and J by 6 bases, with 9 bases of the junction left unmatched. This CDR3 has 14 amino acids. Germline values: CDR1 MDHEN, CDR2 SYDVKM. CDR3 loop: CASTNRGQRHGYTF. The CDR3 bases are TGTGCCAGCACGAACAGGGGGCAGCGTCATGGCTACACCTTC.

The sample holds a few counts of this clone. V is TRBV19 and J is TRBJ1-4; D ambiguous. The germline gives CDR1 LNHDA, CDR2 SQIVND (reference sequence). V was pared by 4 bases and J by 8 bases, with 14 bases between. The CDR3 length is 14 residues. Written as DNA, the CDR3 is TGTGCCAGTAGTAGCACCCGAAATCGAGAAAAACTGTTTTTT. It specifies CASSSTRNREKLFF.

The rearrangement joins TRBV30 to TRBJ1-1; TRBD1 is a possible D gene (6 bases). V was shortened by 2 bases and J by 1 base, with 8 bases between the two germline ends. CDR1 and CDR2 (germline): GTSNPN, SVGIG (reference sequence). There are 13 residues in the CDR3. DNA of the CDR3: TGTGCCTGGAGTATGACAGGGAACACTGAAGCTTTCTTT. Its translation: CAWSMTGNTEAFF.

This clone came up a few times. The V gene is TRBV2, the J gene TRBJ1-1; D perhaps matches TRBD1 (6 bases). The germline V gene has CDR1 SNHLY and CDR2 FYNNEI. CDR3 size: 17 residues. V was trimmed by 7 bases and J by 0 bases, leaving 21 bases between them. CDR3 in DNA: TGTGCCAGCATCCGGTTTGGGCAGGGGCGCATGAACACTGAAGCTTTCTTT. Protein product: CASIRFGQGRMNTEAFF.

The gene calls are TRBV7-9 and TRBJ1-2; D might be TRBD1 (5 bases). Germline values: CDR1 SEHNR, CDR2 FQNEAQ (reference sequence). The CDR3 length is 15 residues. The V gene lost 7 bases and the J gene lost 2 bases, with 17 bases spanning the gap. The DNA of the CDR3 is TGTGCCAGCACCCGAACGGGGCGCTTCAACTATGGCTACACCTTC. Translated: CASTRTGRFNYGYTF.

The V gene is TRBV30, the J gene TRBJ1-1; 8 bases line up with TRBD1. Trimming took 2 bases from V and 5 from J; bases not matched to a gene: 13. This CDR3 has 16 amino acids. Per the germline V gene, CDR1 is GTSNPN and CDR2 is SVGIG (reference sequence). CDR3 in amino acids: CAWSLTDREVGTEAFF. In nucleotides, the CDR3 is TGTGCCTGGAGTCTTACGGACAGGGAAGTTGGTACTGAAGCTTTCTTT.

This clone was picked up a small number of times. The J gene is TRBJ2-2, the V gene TRBV27; TRBD1 aligns across 11 bases. The germline gives CDR1 MNHEY, CDR2 SMNVEV (reference sequence). Trimming removed 2 bases from V and 6 bases from J; junction bases left unmatched: 11. The CDR3 is 18 residues long. This CDR3 reads CASSLHPGTGGDPGELFF. CDR3 DNA: TGTGCCAGCAGTTTACATCCGGGGACAGGGGGGGATCCCGGGGAGCTGTTTTTT.

This clone appeared a few times. The chain joins TRBV13 to TRBJ2-5; D is perhaps TRBD1 (6 bases). V was cut by 4 bases and J by 1 base, with 10 bases left in between. The CDR3 is 14 residues long. CDR1 and CDR2 (germline): PRHDT, FYEKMQ (reference sequence). The CDR3, as DNA: TGTGCCAGCAGCTGCCGGACAGTCCAAGAGACCCAGTACTTC. It yields the protein CASSCRTVQETQYF.

This chain uses TRBV25-1 with TRBJ1-1; TRBD1 might be the D (5 bases). Trimming took 3 bases from V and 0 from J, leaving 14 bases between them. Germline CDR1 is MGHDK and CDR2 is SYGVNS. This CDR3 has 16 amino acids. The CDR3 coding sequence is TGTGCCAGCAGTGACGACAGCCATCGAATGAACACTGAAGCTTTCTTT. It is translated as CASSDDSHRMNTEAFF. The entire variable domain, with the rest obtained from reference TRBV25-1 and TRBJ1-1, is as follows: EADIYQTPRYLVIGTGKKITLECSQTMGHDKMYWYQQDPGMELHLIHYSYGVNSTEKGDLSSESTVSRIRTEHFPLTLESARPSHTSQYLCASSDDSHRMNTEAFFGQGTRLTVV.

This clone appeared a few times. The V gene is TRBV5-1, the J gene TRBJ2-5; D ambiguous. V dropped 0 bases and J dropped 5 bases, with 8 bases sitting between them. The CDR3 is 13 amino acids. The germline V gene encodes CDR1 SGHRS and CDR2 YFSETQ. In DNA, the CDR3 is TGCGCCAGCAGCTTGGAGGTGGTGGAGACCCAGTACTTC. Its translation is CASSLEVVETQYF.

The chain has TRBV25-1 and TRBJ2-1; no clear D gene. The CDR3 sequence is 13 residues long. Germline values: CDR1 MGHDK, CDR2 SYGVNS. The V and J ends lost 3 bases and 6 bases respectively, with 9 bases between them. For the CDR3, the DNA is TGTGCCAGCAGTGATTCTATCCGCAATGAGCAGTTCTTC. Amino acids: CASSDSIRNEQFF.

This clone was found a few times. The V gene is TRBV6-5, the J gene TRBJ2-1; the D is unclear. The CDR3 is 11 amino acids. V was shortened by 8 bases and J by 6 bases, with 8 bases between the two germline ends. Germline V gene lookup returns CDR1 MNHEY and CDR2 SVGAGI. CDR3 coding DNA: TGTGCCAGCCAACGGGCCAATGAGCAGTTCTTC. Residues: CASQRANEQFF.

This chain uses TRBV13 with TRBJ2-1; D might be TRBD2 (6 bases). Trimming stripped 2 bases from V and 2 bases from J, with 13 bases between. Germline-derived CDR1 and CDR2 are PRHDT and FYEKMQ (reference sequence). This CDR3 is built from 16 residues. DNA of the CDR3: TGTGCCAGCAGCTTAATGGATAGCGGAGCCTACAATGAGCAGTTCTTC. The encoded protein is CASSLMDSGAYNEQFF.

The V and J genes are TRBV29-1 and TRBJ1-2, with 7 bases aligning to TRBD1. Germline V lookup: CDR1 SQVTM, CDR2 ANQGSEA. The J segment lost 4 bases and the V segment lost 6 bases, leaving 5 bases of the junction unmatched. There are 12 residues in the CDR3. The CDR3 loop reads CSVTGQLYGYTF. The CDR3 nucleotides read TGCAGCGTGACGGGACAGCTCTATGGCTACACCTTC.

The chain carries TRBV30 and TRBJ2-7; 9 bases fit TRBD1. Per germline, CDR1 GTSNPN and CDR2 SVGIG (reference sequence). The CDR3 length is 15 residues. V lost 0 bases and J lost 2; bases outside the gene matches: 5. CDR3 DNA: TGTGCCTGGAGTGTACCGGGGACAGGGACCTACGAGCAGTACTTC. Translated: CAWSVPGTGTYEQYF.

The genes are TRBV27 and TRBJ1-5; 7 bases fit TRBD1. CDR1 is MNHEY and CDR2 is SMNVEV in the germline V gene (reference sequence). This CDR3 spans 14 amino acids. The V and J ends lost 3 bases and 3 bases, in that order; junction bases with no gene match: 2. For the CDR3, the DNA is TGTGCCAGCAGTTTTACAGGGGCCAATCAGCCCCAGCATTTT. Translating gives CASSFTGANQPQHF.

The chain joins TRBV5-4 to TRBJ2-4; a weak D match, TRBD1 (7 bases). CDR1 and CDR2 from the germline V gene are SGHNT and YYREEE (reference sequence). This CDR3 is built from 15 residues. V was shortened by 8 bases and J by 0 bases, with 15 bases between the two germline ends. CDR3 in DNA: TGTGCCAGTGGGGGGACAGTCGTAGCCAAAAACATTCAGTACTTC. This encodes CASGGTVVAKNIQYF.

This clone was observed a handful of times. The CDR3 region has the DNA TGTGCCAGCAGTTTGCCTCAGGGTCGGGGCTCACCCCTCCACTTT. Its translation: CASSLPQGRGSPLHF. V gene TRBV28 combines with J gene TRBJ1-6, with a tentative D call TRBD1 (5 bases). This CDR3 contains 15 residues. The V and J ends lost 3 bases and 10 bases respectively, with 16 bases between them. Germline V CDR1 and CDR2: MDHEN, SYDVKM.

The chain is built from TRBV30 and TRBJ2-5; the match to TRBD2 covers 9 bases. With 4 bases clipped from V and 9 bases from J, the junction kept 6 bases outside the gene matches. CDR1 is GTSNPN and CDR2 is SVGIG in the germline V gene (reference sequence). The length of the CDR3 is 12 residues. The DNA of the CDR3 is TGTGCCTGGACCGGGCAGCGGGGGGCCCAGTACTTC. Translating it yields CAWTGQRGAQYF.

The chain has TRBV7-9 and TRBJ2-7; the match to TRBD2 covers 9 bases. Trimming at V came to 5 bases and at J to 0 bases, leaving 8 bases not matched to a gene. Per germline, CDR1 SEHNR and CDR2 FQNEAQ (reference sequence). The CDR3 covers 16 residues. The CDR3 nucleotides read TGTGCCAGCAGCGAAGACGCTAGCGGGACCTCCTACGAGCAGTACTTC. It is translated as CASSEDASGTSYEQYF.